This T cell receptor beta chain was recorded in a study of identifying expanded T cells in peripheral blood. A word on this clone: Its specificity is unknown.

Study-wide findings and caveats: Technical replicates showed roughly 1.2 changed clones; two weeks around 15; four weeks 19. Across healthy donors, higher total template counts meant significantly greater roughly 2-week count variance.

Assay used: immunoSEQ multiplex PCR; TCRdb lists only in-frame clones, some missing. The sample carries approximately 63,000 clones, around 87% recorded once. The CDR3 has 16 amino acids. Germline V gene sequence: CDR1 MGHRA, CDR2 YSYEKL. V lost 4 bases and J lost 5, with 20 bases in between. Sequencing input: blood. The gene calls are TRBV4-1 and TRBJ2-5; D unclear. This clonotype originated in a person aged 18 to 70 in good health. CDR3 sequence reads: CASSPPKETALETQYF. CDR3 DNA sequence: TGCGCCAGCAGCCCCCCCAAGGAGACCGCTCTTGAGACCCAGTACTTC.